This T cell receptor (beta chain) was observed in a study of T-cell reconstitution after alpha-beta-depleted transplantation in children. This clonotype was detected a few times. Looked up from germline, CDR1 is LNHNV and CDR2 is YYDKDF (reference sequence). The CDR3 is made up of 14 amino acids. Trimming cost V 2 bases and J 3 bases; bases outside gene matches: 2. Preparing the TCRbeta library involved the use of unique molecular identifiers. Using its own MiXCR run on the PCR reads, TCRdb lists one record per CDR3 protein. The sample yields approximately 430,000 distinct CDR3 sequences, 15% to 20% seen once.

The sequence came from a boy under two years old who had a stem cell transplant for Wiskott-Aldrich syndrome, so the T cells may come from the graft donor. The source material was PBMCs, mostly from graft donor cells, sampled 360 days after TCRalphabeta/CD19-depleted stem cell transplant. The chain has TRBV15 and TRBJ2-7, with TRBD1 matching 9 bases. The CDR3, as DNA: TGTGCCACCAGCAGACGGGACAGGGACTACGAGCAGTACTTC. This encodes CATSRRDRDYEQYF.